This TCR beta chain originates from a study of blood T cell repertoires in COVID-19. Study in general: From T cells, B-cell-depleted T cells, or PBMCs came the material, which was cDNA or gDNA.

Trimming took 3 bases from V and 4 from J, leaving 13 bases between them. The CDR3 sequence is 15 residues long. The germline V gene has CDR1 SNHLY and CDR2 FYNNEI. Original handling: Reference gene primer amplification yielded estimated nucleated cell counts. Here immunoSEQ multiplex PCR was the method, and the copy in TCRdb shows in-frame clones only, minus some. V and J calls and clone size follow that table, whereas D and trimming were derived from the DNA. Among approximately 89,000 clones listed, nearly 90% were seen once. The clonotype originates from a man aged 65 to 79 with acute or convalescent COVID-19. The sequenced sample was peripheral blood. This sequence joins TRBV2 and TRBJ2-1, with D maybe TRBD1 (5 bases). CDR3 nucleotide sequence: TGTGCCAGCAGTGATGGGGCCCTTGCGTACAATGAGCAGTTCTTC. As protein: CASSDGALAYNEQFF.